This T cell receptor beta chain was identified during a study of PD-1 blockade in mismatch repair-deficient tumors. Data came from immunoSEQ multiplex PCR; TCRdb stores just in-frame clones and leaves some out. The data hold around 110,000 clones, with approximately 80% observed a single time. In its sample, this clone was seen once. The receptor was derived from an adult with mismatch repair-deficient cancer. The sample was peripheral blood, taken approximately 14 months after starting pembrolizumab.

The CDR3 DNA reads as TGTGCCAGCAGCGCGCTAGGCTCCTACGAGCAGTACTTC. Encoded protein: CASSALGSYEQYF. The J gene is TRBJ2-7, the V gene TRBV7-9; D not certain. From germline, CDR1 is SEHNR and CDR2 FQNEAQ (reference sequence). The CDR3 is 13 amino acids. V was cut by 5 bases and J by 0 bases, with 8 bases left in between.